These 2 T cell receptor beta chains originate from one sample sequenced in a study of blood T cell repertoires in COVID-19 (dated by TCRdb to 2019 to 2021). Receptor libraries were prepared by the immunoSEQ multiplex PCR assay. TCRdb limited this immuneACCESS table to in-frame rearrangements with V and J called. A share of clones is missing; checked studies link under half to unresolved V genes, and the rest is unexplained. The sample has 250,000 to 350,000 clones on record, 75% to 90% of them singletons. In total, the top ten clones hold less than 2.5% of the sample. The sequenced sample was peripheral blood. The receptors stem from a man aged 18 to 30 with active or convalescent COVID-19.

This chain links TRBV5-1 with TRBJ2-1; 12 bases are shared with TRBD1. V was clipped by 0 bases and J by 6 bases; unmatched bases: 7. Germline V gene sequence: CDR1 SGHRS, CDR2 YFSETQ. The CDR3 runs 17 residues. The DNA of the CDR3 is TGCGCCAGCAGCTTGGAGCCCCGGGGACAGGGGGCCAATGAGCAGTTCTTC. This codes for CASSLEPRGQGANEQFF.

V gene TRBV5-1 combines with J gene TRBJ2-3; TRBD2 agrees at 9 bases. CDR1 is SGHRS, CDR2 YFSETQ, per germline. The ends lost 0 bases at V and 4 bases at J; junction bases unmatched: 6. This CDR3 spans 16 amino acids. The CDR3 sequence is CASSLAFSSGADTQYF. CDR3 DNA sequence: TGCGCCAGCAGCTTGGCCTTCTCTAGCGGGGCAGATACGCAGTATTTT.